The T cell receptor beta chain described here comes from a study of T cell responses to AZD1222 COVID-19 vaccine (dated by TCRdb to about 2021). For the study in its entirety: A total of just over 230 trial participants underwent TCR sequencing, of whom roughly 210 received two doses of AZD1222 and approximately 25 received two doses of the MenACWY control vaccine. Trial participants were enrolled by age into 18-55, 56-69 and 70-plus year subgroups, with 148, 28 and 57 TCR-sequenced participants respectively.

In the germline V gene, CDR1 corresponds to MDHEN and CDR2 to SYDVKM. The CDR3 sequence holds 15 residues, the cysteine and phenylalanine included. Only the CDR3 DNA is retained, 45 bases long and in frame from the first base. V is clipped by 6 bases and J by 5 bases, and the sequence between their germline boundaries is 17 bases long. The time point tag for this specimen amounts to: about 28 days (+/-7) after the second vaccine dose. AZD1222 recipients whose second dose came at about 4 weeks and those whose second dose came at about 12 weeks were combined into one group, since spike-specific TCR depth and breadth did not differ between the two schedules. Vaccinee samples came from UK trials COV001 and COV002, including a single-blind randomized controlled phase 2/3 trial of AZD1222 (ChAdOx1 nCoV-19) in healthy adults. For TCRbeta chain sequencing, PBMC samples were collected from trial participants at day 0 and at day 28 after the second dose.

The full study reports these points: In the small 56-69-year group, the increase in depth fell short of significance, most likely because of low power. Conclusions about previously exposed vaccinees are limited, since just six AZD1222 recipients were seropositive for SARS-CoV-2 at baseline. Because no samples from the day 14 peak response were available, repertoires could be characterized only after the peak T cell response. Reportedly, close to half of the unique spike-specific TCRs recognized epitopes lying outside the regions that are mutated in the B.1.351 and B.1.1.7 variants. Vaccine-associated CD4 TCRs spanned the whole spike protein, with dominant responses in regions 160-218 and 743-854. Spike-specific TCR breadth and depth rose significantly after two AZD1222 doses compared with day 0 and with MenACWY recipients. Most participants were white British and females outnumbered males, and the authors suggested that clonal diversity may have been underestimated.

The CDR3 regions of human TCRbeta chains were analyzed by immunosequencing. Per the source publication's procedure: Repertoire TCRs were matched against a reference library of SARS-CoV-2-specific TCRs generated with the MIRA antigen-specificity platform. Breadth was defined as the fraction of unique TCRs that were SARS-CoV-2-associated. Depth was defined as the fraction of total T cells that were SARS-CoV-2-associated. Using the MIRA data, every spike-specific TCR was mapped to the spike region that the TCR reacted to and assigned to either a CD4 or a CD8 class. Log10-transformed breadth and depth values were compared by one-way ANOVA with Sidak's multiple comparisons tests. Entries here come from immuneACCESS through TCRdb and include only in-frame sequences with V and J called. Some clones fail to appear in such tables; in the studies checked, an unresolved V gene covers under half of the shortfall, and the cause of the remainder is unknown. That table supplies the V and J calls and clone size; D and trimming were determined from the DNA. Present in this sample are some 100,000 clones, 70% to 90% of which were seen just once. About 10% of the sample goes to the ten largest clones.

On this clone itself: Its antigen has not been determined. The record has no base qualities; no much larger clone is one base away.

The V gene is TRBV28 and the J gene is TRBJ1-5; a tentative D call is TRBD1 (5 bases match). The TCR originated in an adult who received the AZD1222 COVID-19 vaccine. The material sequenced was peripheral blood, taken 28 days after the second AZD1222 dose. The CDR3 region has the sequence CASSNAPGDHQPQHF. The DNA is as follows: TGTGCCAGCAGCAACGCCCCCGGGGACCATCAGCCCCAGCATTTT.